One sample yielded the 32 T cell receptor beta chains listed below, sequenced in a study of cytomegalovirus exposure and HLA in healthy donors. It was with 60 Vbeta and 13 Jbeta primers that the PCR ran. The table came from immunoSEQ multiplex PCR; TCRdb's copy has only in-frame clones and leaves some out. The table has approximately 100,000 clones, 50% to 65% seen once. Sequenced input: PBMCs. The origin of the receptors is a man aged 25 to 45 in good health and CMV-seropositive.

In the case of this clone: Additional DNA sequences in this sample encode the identical CDR3. The chain has TRBV6-1 and TRBJ2-4; the D gene is possibly TRBD1 (5 bases). Deletions cut 2 bases from V and 10 bases from J, with 9 bases between. CDR1 MNHNS and CDR2 SASEGT come from the germline V gene. The CDR3 sequence is 12 residues long. CDR3 loop: CASSEQGGIQYF. The CDR3 DNA reads as TGTGCCAGCAGTGAACAGGGCGGTATTCAGTACTTC.

A remark on this clone: Its ends do not fully match the called genes, so a read error is possible. The chain links TRBV6-1 to TRBJ2-7, with a tentative D call TRBD2 (6 bases). The length of the CDR3 is 14 residues. CDR1 is MNHNS, CDR2 SASEGT, per germline. CDR3 amino acids: CASSEGGLSNEQYF. The CDR3 DNA is TGTGCCAGCAGTGAGGGGGGACTCTCCAACGAGCAGTACTTC.

This clone turned up a few times. The chain uses TRBV2 and TRBJ2-1; 8 nucleotides match TRBD2. Germline assignment: CDR1 SNHLY and CDR2 FYNNEI. Losses at the gene ends were 6 bases for V and 2 bases for J; bases not matched to a gene: 0. This CDR3 has 13 amino acids. CDR3 DNA: TGTGCCAGCAGGCGGGGGGCCTACAATGAGCAGTTCTTC. The encoded protein is CASRRGAYNEQFF.

J is TRBJ1-5 and V is TRBV7-8, with D possibly matching TRBD1 (6 bases). V dropped 5 bases and J dropped 6 bases, with 17 bases sitting between them. This CDR3 has 15 residues. Germline V gene data show CDR1 as SGHVS and CDR2 as FQNEAQ. CDR3 sequence reads: CASSNTGNYGQPQHF. The CDR3 DNA sequence: TGTGCCAGCAGCAACACAGGGAACTATGGTCAGCCCCAGCATTTT.

This clone was found a few times. The J gene is TRBJ2-4, the V gene TRBV4-3, with a weak D call TRBD1 (5 bases). Germline values: CDR1 LGHNA, CDR2 YSLEER. With 3 bases removed from V and 0 bases from J, the gap between germline ends came to 9 bases. This CDR3 is built from 15 residues. The CDR3: CASSHPGLAKNIQYF. In DNA, the CDR3 is TGCGCCAGCAGCCACCCAGGGCTAGCCAAAAACATTCAGTACTTC.

This clone came up a few times. The V and J genes are TRBV5-4 and TRBJ2-3; 7 bases fit TRBD1. The junction had 7 bases not matched to a gene; V was cut back by 4 bases and J by 5 bases. The CDR3 is 14 amino acids. Germline V gives CDR1 SGHNT, CDR2 YYREEE (reference sequence). The DNA of the CDR3 is TGTGCCAGCAGCCCAGGGGGTTTTGGAGATACGCAGTATTTT. It is translated as CASSPGGFGDTQYF.

The CDR3 region is CASSDGQGDEAFF. The CDR3 DNA reads TGTGCCAGCAGCGACGGACAGGGTGATGAAGCTTTCTTT. This chain joins TRBV13 and TRBJ1-1; 8 positions match TRBD1. CDR3 length: 13 residues. Germline CDR1 reads PRHDT; CDR2 reads FYEKMQ (reference sequence). V lost 5 bases and J lost 7; bases outside the gene matches: 6. Filled out from reference TRBV13 and TRBJ1-1, the complete variable domain reads AAGVIQSPRHLIKEKRETATLKCYPIPRHDTVYWYQQGPGQDPQFLISFYEKMQSDKGSIPDRFSAQQFSDYHSELNMSSLELGDSALYFCASSDGQGDEAFFGQGTRLTVV.

J is TRBJ2-7 and V is TRBV10-2, with D perhaps matching TRBD1 (6 bases). CDR1 is WSHSY, CDR2 SAAADI, per germline. V was shortened by 7 bases and J by 6 bases, with 19 bases between the two germline ends. The CDR3 length is 14 residues. The CDR3 reads CASIAGVLFPEQYF. CDR3 bases: TGCGCCAGCATAGCAGGGGTCCTCTTTCCCGAGCAGTACTTC.

This chain links TRBV5-1 with TRBJ2-3, with TRBD2 as a possible D gene (7 bases). Trimming removed 4 bases from V and 4 bases from J, with 10 bases in between. The CDR3 loop spans 13 amino acids. Germline-derived CDR1 and CDR2 are SGHRS and YFSETQ. Written as DNA, the CDR3 is TGCGCCAGCAGCACGGGGGGCCCAGATACGCAGTATTTT. Amino acids: CASSTGGPDTQYF.

The chain employs TRBV6-6 and TRBJ1-3; D uncertain. V lost 8 bases and J 0 bases, leaving 11 bases between the germline ends. CDR3 length equals 14 residues. From germline, CDR1 is MNHNY and CDR2 SVGAGI (reference sequence). The CDR3 nucleotides are TGTGCCAGCGCGAGGGCTGTCTCTGGAAACACCATATATTTT. Residues: CASARAVSGNTIYF.

The chain recombines TRBV6-1 with TRBJ1-2; tentatively, D is TRBD1 (5 bases). The CDR3 consists of 14 residues. Deletions cut 2 bases from V and 2 bases from J, with 9 bases between. Germline-derived CDR1 and CDR2 are MNHNS and SASEGT. The CDR3 loop reads CASSEQGPNYGYTF. CDR3 DNA sequence: TGTGCCAGCAGTGAACAGGGCCCGAACTATGGCTACACCTTC.

Concerning this clone itself: One end of the junction varies from germline; a read error may be responsible. The CDR3 is CASSALAHF. The CDR3 bases are TGTGCCAGCAGCGCACTAGCGCACTTT. The chain recombines TRBV5-6 with TRBJ2-3; 7 nucleotides agree with TRBD2. The germline V gene encodes CDR1 SGHDT and CDR2 YYEEEE. The CDR3 sequence is 9 residues long. Based on the CDR3 plus reference TRBV5-6 and TRBJ2-3, the full variable domain is DAGVTQSPTHLIKTRGQQVTLRCSPKSGHDTVSWYQQALGQGPQFIFQYYEEEERQRGNFPDRFSGHQFPNYSSELNVNALLLGDSALYLCASSALAHFGPGTRLTVL.

V and J are TRBV6-5 and TRBJ1-2; weak D call: TRBD1 (5 bases). Trimming took 5 bases from V and 6 from J, leaving 13 bases between them. Per germline, CDR1 MNHEY and CDR2 SVGAGI. CDR3 size: 13 residues. The CDR3 region has the DNA TGTGCCAGCAGTACCTCAGGGCTGGATGGCTACACCTTC. Translation: CASSTSGLDGYTF.

This chain uses TRBV6-1 with TRBJ1-2; D is uncertain. V gave up 1 base and J gave up 4 bases, with 16 bases separating them. The germline CDR1 and CDR2 sequences are MNHNS and SASEGT. There are 16 residues in the CDR3. The CDR3, as DNA: TGTGCCAGCAGTGAAGTGGCAGCTGGTAGCGCCTATGGCTACACCTTC. Protein: CASSEVAAGSAYGYTF.

The chain is built from TRBV7-2 and TRBJ2-1; D is undetermined. CDR3 size: 12 residues. Germline-derived CDR1 and CDR2 are SGHTA and FQGNSA. Trimming took 4 bases from V and 9 from J, leaving 10 bases between them. The CDR3 region is CASSSRASEQFF. The CDR3 region has the DNA TGTGCCAGCAGCTCACGCGCGAGTGAGCAGTTCTTC.

In this sample, this clone turned up once. The chain carries TRBV4-1 and TRBJ2-7; TRBD1 aligns across 8 bases. The germline V gene has CDR1 MGHRA and CDR2 YSYEKL. Unmatched junction bases numbered 5, after V lost 2 bases and J lost 5 bases. The CDR3 loop spans 14 amino acids. The CDR3 reads CASSQTGGKNEQYF. Here the CDR3 DNA reads TGCGCCAGCAGCCAAACAGGGGGAAAAAACGAGCAGTACTTC.

The genes are TRBV7-3 and TRBJ2-1; 7 nucleotides agree with TRBD2. Germline assignment: CDR1 SGHTA and CDR2 FQGTGA. The J segment lost 4 bases and the V segment lost 0 bases, leaving 6 bases of the junction unmatched. The CDR3 is 16 amino acids. This CDR3 is CASSLTASGYYNEQFF. In nucleotides, the CDR3 is TGTGCCAGCAGCTTAACGGCTAGCGGTTATTACAATGAGCAGTTCTTC.

The rearrangement links TRBV5-1 to TRBJ2-3; D is possibly TRBD2 (5 bases). Trimming left V 1 base short and J 1 base short, with 16 bases between. The germline CDR1 and CDR2 sequences are SGHRS and YFSETQ. The CDR3 sequence is 17 residues long. For the CDR3, the DNA is TGCGCCAGCAGCTTGAACCCCTGGGTTAGCGGCACAGATACGCAGTATTTT. As protein: CASSLNPWVSGTDTQYF.

A word on this clone: The junction does not match germline at one end; this may be a read error. The gene calls are TRBV25-1 and TRBJ1-2, with D perhaps matching TRBD1 (6 bases). Looked up from germline, CDR1 is MGHDK and CDR2 is SYGVNS. The CDR3 is made up of 11 amino acids. The CDR3 reads CASSGGGGVYF. The CDR3 DNA is TGTGCCAGCAGCGGAGGGGGAGGGGTCTACTTC.

The gene calls are TRBV10-3 and TRBJ2-2; TRBD2 matches 11 bases. This CDR3 comprises 16 residues. The junction had 7 bases not matched to a gene; V was cut back by 5 bases and J by 5 bases. CDR1 is ENHRY, CDR2 SYGVKD, per germline. In DNA form, the CDR3 reads TGTGCCATCAGTCCGGCTAGCGGGGGGTTGACCGGGGAGCTGTTTTTT. It specifies CAISPASGGLTGELFF.

This chain uses TRBV19 with TRBJ1-2; D gene unclear. This CDR3 contains 14 residues. Trimming removed 3 bases from V and 1 base from J, with 9 bases in between. Germline lookup yields CDR1 LNHDA and CDR2 SQIVND (reference sequence). The CDR3 sequence: CASSIRTLNYGYTF. The CDR3 DNA reads as TGTGCCAGTAGTATTAGGACTCTTAACTATGGCTACACCTTC.

This clone was seen a handful of times. V gene TRBV10-3 combines with J gene TRBJ1-5; D may be TRBD1 (6 bases). The CDR3 length is 13 residues. Trimming took off 6 bases at V and 4 bases at J, with 10 bases between the two ends. Germline V CDR1 and CDR2: ENHRY, SYGVKD. The chain's CDR3 is CAIRKDSNQPQHF. The CDR3 DNA follows: TGTGCCATCAGGAAGGACAGTAATCAGCCCCAGCATTTT.

The chain is built from TRBV7-2 and TRBJ1-6; the D is unclear. In germline, CDR1 is SGHTA, CDR2 FQGNSA. Trimming cost V 2 bases and J 7 bases, with 9 bases left between them. There are 14 residues in the CDR3. CDR3 sequence reads: CASSLWERNSPLHF. The DNA for the CDR3 is TGTGCCAGCAGCTTATGGGAGCGGAATTCACCCCTCCACTTT. Combining the CDR3 with reference TRBV7-2 and TRBJ1-6 gives the whole variable domain GAGVSQSPSNKVTEKGKDVELRCDPISGHTALYWYRQSLGQGLEFLIYFQGNSAPDKSGLPSDRFSAERTGGSVSTLTIQRTQQEDSAVYLCASSLWERNSPLHFGNGTRLTVT.

The rearrangement joins TRBV11-2 to TRBJ1-5; TRBD1 agrees at 9 bases. Germline CDR1 SGHAT, CDR2 FQNNGV. Trimming removed 2 bases from V and 7 bases from J; junction bases left unmatched: 9. This CDR3 has 16 residues. In DNA form, the CDR3 reads TGTGCCAGCAGCTTAACGGGACAGGGTATGGGGCAGCCCCAGCATTTT. It yields the protein CASSLTGQGMGQPQHF.

The rearrangement joins TRBV5-6 to TRBJ2-1, with D hard to call. The V gene's germline CDR1 is SGHDT and CDR2 YYEEEE. V was clipped by 0 bases and J by 3 bases, with 7 bases between them. The CDR3 contains 14 residues. The DNA for the CDR3 is TGTGCCAGCAGCTTGGTCCAGAACTACAATGAGCAGTTCTTC. Protein: CASSLVQNYNEQFF. Looking up the rest from reference TRBV5-6 and TRBJ2-1 gives the full variable domain: DAGVTQSPTHLIKTRGQQVTLRCSPKSGHDTVSWYQQALGQGPQFIFQYYEEEERQRGNFPDRFSGHQFPNYSSELNVNALLLGDSALYLCASSLVQNYNEQFFGPGTRLTVL.

This clone was seen more than once but under ten times. V and J are TRBV5-1 and TRBJ2-3; 13 nucleotides agree with TRBD2. The CDR3 extends over 16 amino acids. Looked up from germline, CDR1 is SGHRS and CDR2 is YFSETQ. Unmatched junction bases numbered 5, after V lost 3 bases and J lost 4 bases. The CDR3 reads CASSSLAGGSADTQYF. The CDR3 DNA follows: TGCGCCAGCAGCTCACTAGCGGGGGGGAGTGCAGATACGCAGTATTTT.

This clone was counted only a few times. This CDR3 is CASSRQDSGPPEAFF. The CDR3 DNA reads TGTGCCAGCAGCCGACAGGATTCGGGCCCACCTGAAGCTTTCTTT. This sequence joins TRBV6-6 and TRBJ1-1; D is possibly TRBD1 (6 bases). The germline gives CDR1 MNHNY, CDR2 SVGAGI (reference sequence). V lost 6 bases, J lost 6 bases, and 20 bases lay in between. The CDR3 is made up of 15 amino acids.

Worth noting for this clone: The same CDR3 arises from other DNA sequences in this sample as well. The rearrangement links TRBV18 to TRBJ1-1; 7 positions match TRBD1. The ends lost 1 base at V and 4 bases at J; junction bases unmatched: 6. This CDR3 has 15 residues. Germline loops: CDR1 KGHSH, CDR2 LQKENI. CDR3 in amino acids: CASSPRTGGATEAFF. The CDR3 DNA follows: TGTGCCAGCTCACCACGGACAGGAGGGGCCACTGAAGCTTTCTTT.

This chain joins TRBV2 and TRBJ2-3; 8 bases match TRBD2. There are 18 residues in the CDR3. The V gene's germline CDR1 is SNHLY and CDR2 FYNNEI. Trimming at V came to 4 bases and at J to 1 base, leaving 13 bases not matched to a gene. The CDR3 bases are TGTGCCAGCAGTGCGCTTAGTCTAGCGGGTCTCGGCACAGATACGCAGTATTTT. It codes for CASSALSLAGLGTDTQYF.

The chain recombines TRBV4-2 with TRBJ2-7, with 7 bases lining up with TRBD1. The CDR3 covers 16 residues. J lost 0 bases, V lost 1 base, and 6 bases had no gene match. Germline loops: CDR1 LGHNA, CDR2 YNFKEQ. The CDR3 protein is CASSQVEQGSSYEQYF. DNA for the CDR3: TGTGCCAGCAGCCAAGTCGAACAGGGGAGCTCCTACGAGCAGTACTTC.

This rearrangement joins TRBV7-2 to TRBJ1-4, with 9 bases aligning to TRBD1. This CDR3 is built from 16 residues. V was clipped by 3 bases and J by 1 base; unmatched bases: 3. Germline loops: CDR1 SGHTA, CDR2 FQGNSA. CDR3 sequence (DNA): TGTGCCAGCAGCTTTGCGGGACAGGGAACTAATGAAAAACTGTTTTTT. Amino acid sequence: CASSFAGQGTNEKLFF. Full variable domain (remainder filled in from reference TRBV7-2 and TRBJ1-4): GAGVSQSPSNKVTEKGKDVELRCDPISGHTALYWYRQSLGQGLEFLIYFQGNSAPDKSGLPSDRFSAERTGGSVSTLTIQRTQQEDSAVYLCASSFAGQGTNEKLFFGSGTQLSVL.

The chain links TRBV6-5 to TRBJ2-7, with TRBD2 matching 8 bases. The CDR3 has 15 amino acids. V shed 8 bases, J shed 2 bases, and the junction held 11 bases outside the gene matches. Germline V gives CDR1 MNHEY, CDR2 SVGAGI. The chain's CDR3 is CASRTTGGAPYEQYF. In nucleotides, the CDR3 is TGTGCCAGCCGCACGACCGGGGGGGCCCCCTACGAGCAGTACTTC.